This entry describes one TCR beta chain. Just one base apart from a much larger clone, this may be a read error. The data were obtained in a study of shared clonotypes between healthy human individuals. Libraries were prepared by immunoSEQ multiplex PCR; TCRdb keeps only in-frame clonotypes and omits some of them. The sample holds about 730,000 clones; 55% to 75% are singletons and the top ten take about 1.7%. V lost 5 bases, J lost 3 bases, and 5 bases lay in between. Germline V gene lookup returns CDR1 MNHEY and CDR2 SMNVEV (reference sequence). This CDR3 is 13 amino acids long. The receptor was isolated from a woman aged 25 to 39 in good health. Sequencing used memory CD4+ T cells sorted from blood. Documented subset: CD45RA-negative fraction. The chain is built from TRBV27 and TRBJ2-6; D gene ambiguous. The CDR3 sequence is CASSPHGANVLTF. The CDR3 DNA follows: TGTGCCAGCAGTCCCCATGGGGCCAACGTCCTGACTTTC.